These 28 T cell receptor beta chains originate from one sample sequenced in a study of immune cell composition in non-small cell lung cancer. Libraries were prepared by immunoSEQ multiplex PCR; TCRdb keeps only in-frame clonotypes and omits some of them. Here the sample spans roughly 7,000 clones, 70% being singletons. Sequenced: lung tumor tissue. The receptors here all came from a human donor with non-small cell lung cancer.

This chain uses TRBV29-1 with TRBJ1-2; D not certain. Trimming removed 2 bases from V and 4 bases from J, with 26 bases in between. Germline assignment: CDR1 SQVTM and CDR2 ANQGSEA. The CDR3 has 18 residues. DNA for the CDR3: TGCAGCGTTGAATCGTCTCAGGACCAAGGGAGTCCGAGCTATGGCTACACCTTC. Amino acid sequence: CSVESSQDQGSPSYGYTF. Variable domain in full (rest from reference TRBV29-1 and TRBJ1-2): SAVISQKPSRDICQRGTSLTIQCQVDSQVTMMFWYRQQPGQSLTLIATANQGSEATYESGFVIDKFPISRPNLTFSTLTVSNMSPEDSSIYLCSVESSQDQGSPSYGYTFGSGTRLTVV.

This clone was observed a single time. V is TRBV18 and J is TRBJ1-5; D is perhaps TRBD1 (5 bases). The CDR3 covers 13 residues. Germline V gene lookup returns CDR1 KGHSH and CDR2 LQKENI. V was shortened by 3 bases and J by 4 bases, with 7 bases between the two germline ends. CDR3 in amino acids: CASSPDINQPQHF. In DNA form, the CDR3 reads TGTGCCAGCTCACCGGACATTAATCAGCCCCAGCATTTT.

The rearrangement links TRBV21-1 to TRBJ2-1; whether TRBD2, the table's D call, matches the DNA was not checked. TRBV21-1 is labeled a pseudogene. The CDR3 sequence is 16 residues long. The CDR3 DNA sequence: TGTGCCAGCAGCAAAGGGGTAGCGGGAGGATTGGGTGAGCAGTTCTTC. Its translation: CASSKGVAGGLGEQFF.

The rearrangement uses TRBV9 and TRBJ2-7, with D possibly matching TRBD1 (6 bases). With 4 bases removed from V and 6 bases from J, the gap between germline ends came to 17 bases. CDR1 SGDLS and CDR2 YYNGEE come from the germline V gene. The CDR3 is 14 amino acids. The CDR3: CASSPGTTRLEQYF. CDR3 nucleotides: TGTGCCAGCAGCCCCGGGACAACCCGGCTCGAGCAGTACTTC. The variable domain in full, with the rest retrieved from reference TRBV9 and TRBJ2-7, is DSGVTQTPKHLITATGQRVTLRCSPRSGDLSVYWYQQSLDQGLQFLIQYYNGEERAKGNILERFSAQQFPDLHSELNLSSLELGDSALYFCASSPGTTRLEQYFGPGTRLTVT.

V usage is TRBV5-4 and J usage is TRBJ2-7; maybe TRBD1 (6 bases). The CDR3 runs 13 residues. Trimming shortened V by 4 bases and J by 3 bases, and 11 bases separated the two germline ends. In germline, CDR1 is SGHNT, CDR2 YYREEE (reference sequence). The CDR3 bases are TGTGCCAGCAGCCACAGGGATAGCTACGAGCAGTACTTC. Its protein product is CASSHRDSYEQYF.

CDR3 bases: TGTGCCATCACCAGGGGGAACACTGAAGCTTTCTTT. Translation gives CAITRGNTEAFF. This chain links TRBV10-3 with TRBJ1-1, with D tentatively TRBD1 (6 bases). CDR3 size: 12 residues. In germline, CDR1 is ENHRY, CDR2 SYGVKD. V was trimmed by 7 bases and J by 1 base, leaving 7 bases between them.

The gene calls are TRBV19 and TRBJ2-7, with D unclear. Germline CDR1 LNHDA, CDR2 SQIVND (reference sequence). Trimming shortened V by 3 bases and J by 5 bases, and 14 bases separated the two germline ends. The CDR3 totals 14 residues. CDR3 in DNA: TGTGCCAGTAGTATGGTTGGAGTCATTCACGAGCAGTACTTC. Translating it yields CASSMVGVIHEQYF.

This rearrangement joins TRBV2 to TRBJ2-1; D is unresolved. The CDR3 is made up of 10 amino acids. V gave up 9 bases and J gave up 9 bases, with 9 bases separating them. In germline, CDR1 is SNHLY, CDR2 FYNNEI. In DNA form, the CDR3 reads TGTGCCAGTGGCGGCTCTGAGCAGTTCTTC. This encodes CASGGSEQFF.

The chain has TRBV12-2 and TRBJ2-7; the listed D gene, TRBD2, was not tested against the DNA. TRBV12-2 represents a pseudogene. The CDR3 consists of 16 residues. CDR3 in amino acids: CASRWAAGGSSYEQYF. DNA of the CDR3: TGTGCAAGTCGCTGGGCGGCGGGAGGGAGCTCCTACGAGCAGTACTTC.

The chain has TRBV2 and TRBJ2-5; tentative D call: TRBD2 (6 bases). Germline V gene sequence: CDR1 SNHLY, CDR2 FYNNEI. The CDR3 contains 15 residues. The V and J ends lost 4 bases and 3 bases respectively, with 15 bases between them. The CDR3 region is CASSATHGGEETQYF. The CDR3, as DNA: TGTGCCAGCAGTGCGACTCACGGAGGGGAAGAGACCCAGTACTTC.

This clone was observed once. The DNA of the CDR3 is TGTGCCAGCAGCGACGGAGAGCGGGGGGGAGAAGATACGCAGTATTTT. Protein sequence: CASSDGERGGEDTQYF. This chain uses TRBV2 with TRBJ2-3, with TRBD2 matching 10 bases. The CDR3 totals 16 residues. Germline CDR1 is SNHLY and CDR2 is FYNNEI. V trimming: 6 bases; J trimming: 5 bases; junction bases outside the gene matches: 11.

The V gene is TRBV10-1, the J gene TRBJ2-3; the D gene is possibly TRBD2 (5 bases). This CDR3 is built from 13 residues. Trimming shortened V by 6 bases and J by 4 bases, and 11 bases separated the two germline ends. Germline loops: CDR1 WNHNN, CDR2 SYGVQD (reference sequence). The CDR3 here is CASSTSGADTQYF. The CDR3 nucleotides are TGCGCCAGCAGCACTAGTGGCGCAGATACGCAGTATTTT.

This clone is termed medium-sized. The V gene is TRBV19, the J gene TRBJ2-7, with a weak D call TRBD1 (5 bases). Germline CDR1 and CDR2: LNHDA and SQIVND (reference sequence). This CDR3 spans 15 amino acids. V lost 0 bases to trimming and J lost 0 bases, with 9 bases between them. The CDR3 bases are TGTGCCAGTAGTATAGACAGACAGACCTCCTACGAGCAGTACTTC. This sequence encodes CASSIDRQTSYEQYF.

The V and J genes are TRBV6-5 and TRBJ2-7; D not certain. The V end was cut by 2 bases, the J end by 3 bases, with 11 bases between. The CDR3 has 14 amino acids. The germline V gene has CDR1 MNHEY and CDR2 SVGAGI. The CDR3 protein is CASSYGPRNYEQYF. For the CDR3, the DNA is TGTGCCAGCAGTTACGGTCCGCGGAACTACGAGCAGTACTTC.

The V gene is TRBV25-1, the J gene TRBJ1-2; D might be TRBD1 (6 bases). V lost 5 bases and J 7 bases, leaving 17 bases between the germline ends. Germline V gives CDR1 MGHDK, CDR2 SYGVNS. The CDR3 has 14 amino acids. The CDR3, as DNA: TGTGCCAGCAGTCGATCCGGGACAATAACTGGCTACACCTTC. It yields the protein CASSRSGTITGYTF.

This chain joins TRBV7-9 and TRBJ1-1, with D perhaps matching TRBD1 (6 bases). Trimming shortened V by 4 bases and J by 5 bases, and 17 bases separated the two germline ends. The germline gives CDR1 SEHNR, CDR2 FQNEAQ (reference sequence). The CDR3 is 15 amino acids. The CDR3 loop is CASSSNLRGGTEAFF. The CDR3 nucleotides are TGTGCCAGCAGCTCAAACCTCAGGGGCGGGACTGAAGCTTTCTTT.

As DNA, the CDR3 is TGCGCCAGCAGCCAGGGACAGGGCAGAAGAACTGAAGCTTTCTTT. This sequence encodes CASSQGQGRRTEAFF. V is TRBV4-1 and J is TRBJ1-1; TRBD1 agrees at 9 bases. With 3 bases clipped from V and 5 bases from J, the junction kept 7 bases outside the gene matches. This CDR3 has 15 amino acids. Per germline, CDR1 MGHRA and CDR2 YSYEKL.

This chain links TRBV7-8 with TRBJ2-7; D gene ambiguous. The CDR3 runs to 14 residues. The V and J ends lost 2 bases and 2 bases respectively, with 10 bases between them. CDR1 and CDR2 from the germline V gene are SGHVS and FQNEAQ. The chain's CDR3 is CASSLNVLTYEQYF. The CDR3 DNA sequence: TGTGCCAGCAGCTTAAATGTACTGACCTACGAGCAGTACTTC.

The J gene is TRBJ1-2, the V gene TRBV2; possibly TRBD1 for D (5 bases). Trimming cost V 4 bases and J 3 bases, with 15 bases left between them. The CDR3 covers 15 residues. CDR1 and CDR2 (germline): SNHLY, FYNNEI. CDR3 in amino acids: CASSGAPGHDYGYTF. CDR3 DNA sequence: TGTGCCAGCAGTGGGGCTCCCGGACACGACTATGGCTACACCTTC. The full variable domain, completed using reference TRBV2 and TRBJ1-2, is EPEVTQTPSHQVTQMGQEVILRCVPISNHLYFYWYRQILGQKVEFLVSFYNNEISEKSEIFDDQFSVERPDGSNFTLKIRSTKLEDSAMYFCASSGAPGHDYGYTFGSGTRLTVV.

This clone was observed a few times. This chain links TRBV19 with TRBJ2-3, with TRBD2 identical over 11 bases. Germline V CDR1 and CDR2: LNHDA, SQIVND (reference sequence). This CDR3 is built from 14 residues. Trimming removed 8 bases from V and 5 bases from J; junction bases left unmatched: 6. The CDR3 region has the DNA TGTGCCAGTGTTAGCGGGGGGGCTGGAGATACGCAGTATTTT. Translated, it gives CASVSGGAGDTQYF.

The chain uses TRBV13 and TRBJ2-7, with 13 positions matching TRBD2. CDR1 and CDR2 (germline): PRHDT, FYEKMQ (reference sequence). The length of the CDR3 is 16 residues. The V segment lost 5 bases and the J segment 4 bases; nucleotides outside the gene matches: 8. The DNA for the CDR3 is TGTGCCAGCAGCACCCGGACTAGCGGGAGTATTTACGAGCAGTACTTC. Encoded protein: CASSTRTSGSIYEQYF.

V is TRBV30 and J is TRBJ2-6; possible D gene TRBD2, 7 bases. The V gene lost 3 bases and the J gene lost 2 bases, with 17 bases spanning the gap. The CDR3 contains 17 residues. Germline loops: CDR1 GTSNPN, CDR2 SVGIG (reference sequence). CDR3 nucleotide sequence: TGTGCCTGGAGCCTGGGAGGGGGATCAACTGGGGCCAACGTCCTGACTTTC. This codes for CAWSLGGGSTGANVLTF.

V usage is TRBV5-1 and J usage is TRBJ2-2; D is perhaps TRBD1 (6 bases). Germline V gives CDR1 SGHRS, CDR2 YFSETQ. V was trimmed by 4 bases and J by 0 bases, leaving 10 bases between them. The CDR3 sequence is 15 residues long. The CDR3 bases are TGCGCCAGCAGCCGCACAGGGTCGAACACCGGGGAGCTGTTTTTT. Translation gives CASSRTGSNTGELFF.

The chain joins TRBV6-6 to TRBJ2-5; TRBD1 aligns across 9 bases. CDR3 size: 15 residues. Germline values: CDR1 MNHNY, CDR2 SVGAGI (reference sequence). V lost 2 bases to trimming and J lost 3 bases; unmatched junction nucleotides: 4. CDR3 nucleotides: TGTGCCAGCAGTTACCAAGGACAGGGGAAAGAGACCCAGTACTTC. Its translation is CASSYQGQGKETQYF.

The chain is built from TRBV30 and TRBJ1-6; no definite D call. The CDR3 covers 13 residues. Per the germline V gene, CDR1 is GTSNPN and CDR2 is SVGIG (reference sequence). Trimming pared 1 base from V and 2 bases from J, leaving 3 bases between. CDR3 sequence: CAWSAAYNSPLHF. The CDR3 nucleotides read TGTGCCTGGAGTGCGGCCTATAATTCACCCCTCCACTTT.

The sample holds a few counts of this clone. The chain links TRBV7-9 to TRBJ2-7; tentatively, D is TRBD1 (6 bases). In germline, CDR1 is SEHNR, CDR2 FQNEAQ (reference sequence). The CDR3 spans 15 residues. With 3 bases removed from V and 2 bases from J, the gap between germline ends came to 14 bases. CDR3 sequence reads: CASSLRQGHTYEQYF. DNA of the CDR3: TGTGCCAGCAGCTTGAGGCAGGGGCATACCTACGAGCAGTACTTC.

This chain uses TRBV11-2 with TRBJ1-1; TRBD1 agrees at 7 bases. Per germline, CDR1 SGHAT and CDR2 FQNNGV. This CDR3 spans 16 amino acids. V shed 5 bases and J 4 bases; nucleotides not matched to a gene: 13. For the CDR3, the DNA is TGTGCCAGCAGCCGGGGACAGACAATTTTGGGCACTGAAGCTTTCTTT. It specifies CASSRGQTILGTEAFF.

This clone appeared a few times. The chain joins TRBV19 to TRBJ1-2; 7 positions agree with TRBD1. Trimming at V came to 0 bases and at J to 3 bases, leaving 7 bases not matched to a gene. This CDR3 comprises 16 residues. Germline-derived CDR1 and CDR2 are LNHDA and SQIVND (reference sequence). The CDR3 coding sequence is TGTGCCAGTAGTATAGATCGCAGGGGGAGCTACTATGGCTACACCTTC. This codes for CASSIDRRGSYYGYTF.